The 14 T cell receptor beta chains below all came from one sample that was sequenced in a study of cytomegalovirus exposure and HLA in healthy donors. The PCR used 60 Vbeta and 13 Jbeta primers. Generated by immunoSEQ multiplex PCR, the TCRdb table keeps only in-frame clones and is missing some. The sample contains 130,000 to 150,000 clones, roughly 80% of which appear only once. The sequencing sample was made of PBMCs. The receptors were gathered from a man aged 40-49 years in good health and CMV-seropositive.

The V and J genes are TRBV7-2 and TRBJ2-5; 10 bases align to TRBD2. The length of the CDR3 is 15 residues. V dropped 5 bases and J dropped 5; count of bases not matched to a gene: 8. Germline CDR1 and CDR2: SGHTA and FQGNSA. The CDR3 sequence: CASSPPGLARETQYF. The CDR3 DNA reads TGTGCCAGCAGCCCACCGGGACTAGCGCGTGAGACCCAGTACTTC.

V gene TRBV5-4 combines with J gene TRBJ2-3, with D unclear. Germline lookup yields CDR1 SGHNT and CDR2 YYREEE (reference sequence). This CDR3 comprises 13 residues. V lost 3 bases to trimming and J lost 0 bases, with 5 bases between them. The CDR3 DNA reads TGTGCCAGCAGCTCCCTAAGCACAGATACGCAGTATTTT. This encodes CASSSLSTDTQYF.

V gene TRBV4-3 combines with J gene TRBJ1-4, with no clear D. Looked up from germline, CDR1 is LGHNA and CDR2 is YSLEER. V lost 5 bases and J 7 bases, leaving 11 bases between the germline ends. This CDR3 comprises 13 residues. As DNA, the CDR3 is TGCGCCAGCAGCTTCAAACGGGGTGAAAAACTGTTTTTT. Translating it yields CASSFKRGEKLFF.

The chain joins TRBV19 to TRBJ2-5; TRBD2 is a possible D gene (5 bases). The germline gives CDR1 LNHDA, CDR2 SQIVND (reference sequence). This CDR3 comprises 14 residues. Trimming left V 5 bases short and J 5 bases short, with 15 bases between. CDR3 residues: CASSDGVVSETQYF. In DNA form, the CDR3 reads TGTGCCAGTAGTGACGGGGTAGTTTCGGAGACCCAGTACTTC.

The chain combines TRBV13 with TRBJ2-5, with D tentatively TRBD1 (6 bases). Germline CDR1 reads PRHDT; CDR2 reads FYEKMQ (reference sequence). The length of the CDR3 is 11 residues. The V end was cut by 6 bases, the J end by 5 bases, with 7 bases between. CDR3 in amino acids: CASSQGETQYF. The CDR3 nucleotides are TGTGCCAGCAGTCAGGGGGAGACCCAGTACTTC. Looking up the rest from reference TRBV13 and TRBJ2-5 gives the full variable domain: AAGVIQSPRHLIKEKRETATLKCYPIPRHDTVYWYQQGPGQDPQFLISFYEKMQSDKGSIPDRFSAQQFSDYHSELNMSSLELGDSALYFCASSQGETQYFGPGTRLLVL.

The rearrangement links TRBV7-9 to TRBJ2-3, with D perhaps matching TRBD1 (5 bases). Between the trimmed V and J ends, which lost 6 bases and 4 bases, there was a span of 14 bases. This CDR3 contains 14 residues. Germline V gene data show CDR1 as SEHNR and CDR2 as FQNEAQ (reference sequence). This CDR3 is CASSPGGAADTQYF. The CDR3 DNA sequence: TGTGCCAGCAGTCCAGGTGGGGCGGCAGATACGCAGTATTTT.

This chain joins TRBV5-6 and TRBJ1-4, with TRBD1 identical over 7 bases. V was pared by 4 bases and J by 11 bases, with 11 bases of the junction left unmatched. This CDR3 region has 14 residues. Germline V gene data show CDR1 as SGHDT and CDR2 as YYEEEE. The CDR3 region is CASSVRQGTGKLFF. Written as DNA, the CDR3 is TGTGCCAGCAGCGTCCGACAGGGTACGGGGAAACTGTTTTTT. The full variable domain, in which reference TRBV5-6 and TRBJ1-4 provide the parts outside the CDR3, is DAGVTQSPTHLIKTRGQQVTLRCSPKSGHDTVSWYQQALGQGPQFIFQYYEEEERQRGNFPDRFSGHQFPNYSSELNVNALLLGDSALYLCASSVRQGTGKLFFGSGTQLSVL.

V and J are TRBV7-2 and TRBJ2-7; D gene ambiguous. The CDR3 spans 15 residues. Between the trimmed V and J ends, which lost 1 base and 0 bases, there was a span of 10 bases. CDR1 is SGHTA and CDR2 is FQGNSA in the germline V gene. In nucleotides, the CDR3 is TGTGCCAGCAGCTTAGGAGCGTTGAGCTCCTACGAGCAGTACTTC. As protein: CASSLGALSSYEQYF.

The CDR3 sequence is CASSFDSTNYGYTF. CDR3 coding DNA: TGTGCCAGCAGCTTCGACTCCACAAACTATGGCTACACCTTC. V gene TRBV5-6 combines with J gene TRBJ1-2; no firm D call. Looked up from germline, CDR1 is SGHDT and CDR2 is YYEEEE. With 2 bases removed from V and 2 bases from J, the gap between germline ends came to 10 bases. The CDR3 is made up of 14 amino acids.

V usage is TRBV14 and J usage is TRBJ1-6, with D unresolved. The length of the CDR3 is 15 residues. Between the trimmed V and J ends, which lost 4 bases and 7 bases, there was a span of 14 bases. The germline gives CDR1 SGHDN, CDR2 FVKESK. The CDR3 DNA follows: TGTGCCAGCAGCCCAACGTCCCACGGGAATTCACCCCTCCACTTT. It encodes CASSPTSHGNSPLHF.

The chain has TRBV29-1 and TRBJ2-1; 12 bases are a match to TRBD2. J was trimmed by 0 bases and V by 3 bases; bases with no gene match: 12. Germline loops: CDR1 SQVTM, CDR2 ANQGSEA. This CDR3 comprises 19 residues. CDR3 residues: CSVDQPSGGDYSSYNEQFF. CDR3 nucleotide sequence: TGCAGCGTTGATCAGCCTAGCGGGGGGGATTACAGCTCCTACAATGAGCAGTTCTTC.

In its sample, this clone was seen a few times. V usage is TRBV18 and J usage is TRBJ1-3; D uncertain. Trimming pared 5 bases from V and 1 base from J, leaving 9 bases between. The CDR3 length is 14 residues. Looked up from germline, CDR1 is KGHSH and CDR2 is LQKENI. CDR3 protein: CASSGWRSGNTIYF. CDR3 nucleotides: TGTGCCAGCTCAGGGTGGAGATCTGGAAACACCATATATTTT.

The chain is built from TRBV5-4 and TRBJ2-7; 12 nucleotides agree with TRBD1. V lost 2 bases, J lost 8 bases, and 8 bases stayed unmatched. The CDR3 covers 15 residues. Germline CDR1 reads SGHNT; CDR2 reads YYREEE (reference sequence). The CDR3 DNA is TGTGCCAGCAGCTTCGGGGGGACAGGGGGCAATAAGCAGTACTTC. Its protein is CASSFGGTGGNKQYF.

The genes are TRBV6-5 and TRBJ2-1; TRBD1 matches at 9 bases. The J segment lost 0 bases and the V segment lost 4 bases, leaving 4 bases of the junction unmatched. From germline, CDR1 is MNHEY and CDR2 SVGAGI. This CDR3 region has 16 residues. CDR3 region: CASSFDRGSSYNEQFF. The CDR3 region has the DNA TGTGCCAGCAGTTTTGACAGGGGGAGCTCCTACAATGAGCAGTTCTTC.